This is a list of T cell receptor beta chains from one sample in a study of blood T cells in healthy people across ages. TCRdb fed the 5' RACE reads into MiXCR, producing one record per CDR3 protein. The repertoire holds around 820,000 distinct CDR3 sequences, approximately 25% seen once, with roughly 3.8% in the top ten. This sample also appeared in a second study, on T cells of mothers and their children.

Sequenced sample: blood. These receptors were obtained from a boy between 10 and 17 years old in good health. Each CDR3 is given with its conserved first and last residue. D genes are given only for firm matches. Clone sizes are given selectively: once, few, many, or a class where the clone is expanded.

cdr3_length	j_call	d_call	v_call	clone_size	cdr3_aa	cdr3_nt
13	TRBJ2-7	TRBD1	TRBV29-1	few	CSVEVAGGHEQYF	TGCAGCGTTGAAGTAGCAGGGGGCCACGAGCAGTACTTC
17	TRBJ2-3	TRBD2	TRBV9	few	CASSVTGTSGGTDTQYF	TGTGCCAGCAGCGTCACCGGGACTAGCGGCGGCACAGATACGCAGTATTTT
17	TRBJ2-2	.	TRBV7-6	.	CASRFSGSPTNTGELFF	TGTGCCAGCAGGTTTTCAGGATCTCCTACGAACACCGGGGAGCTGTTTTTT
15	TRBJ2-3	.	TRBV4-3	few	CASSQGRTDTDTQYF	TGCGCCAGCAGCCAAGGCCGGACCGACACAGATACGCAGTATTTT
13	TRBJ2-5	.	TRBV5-6	.	CASSTPGGETQYF	TGTGCCAGCAGCACGCCCGGGGGAGAGACCCAGTACTTC
13	TRBJ2-5	TRBD1	TRBV6-5	.	CASSYAGGETQYF	TGTGCCAGCAGTTACGCAGGGGGAGAGACCCAGTACTTC
12	TRBJ2-7	TRBD1	TRBV10-3	.	CAIGQEVGEQYF	TGTGCCATTGGACAGGAGGTGGGGGAGCAGTACTTC
14	TRBJ2-1	.	TRBV7-9	.	CASSLGVGHFSEVF	TGTGCCAGCAGCTTAGGGGTAGGGCATTTTAGCGAGGTCTTC
12	TRBJ2-7	.	TRBV28	.	CASSLTPEGQYF	TGTGCCAGCAGTTTAACACCGGAGGGGCAGTACTTC
16	TRBJ2-1	TRBD2	TRBV3-1	.	CASSHVAGGRGNEQFF	TGTGCCAGCAGCCACGTAGCGGGAGGGAGAGGCAATGAGCAGTTCTTC
13	TRBJ1-4	.	TRBV28	.	CASSSSSNEKLFF	TGTGCCAGCAGCAGCAGCTCAAATGAAAAACTGTTTTTT
15	TRBJ1-1	.	TRBV6-2/TRBV6-3	few	CASRVNGMGAAEAFF	TGTGCCAGCAGGGTGAATGGTATGGGGGCGGCTGAAGCTTTCTTT
19	TRBJ2-6	TRBD2	TRBV4-3	.	CASSQDRGDYISGANVLTF	TGCGCCAGCAGCCAAGACCGAGGGGACTACATCTCTGGGGCCAACGTCCTGACTTTC
13	TRBJ2-1	TRBD2	TRBV18	few	CASSPGLFNEQFF	TGTGCCAGCTCACCGGGACTATTTAATGAGCAGTTCTTC
13	TRBJ2-7	.	TRBV24-1	.	CATSDQGGYEQYF	TGTGCCACCAGTGACCAAGGGGGATACGAGCAGTACTTC
12	TRBJ2-7	.	TRBV7-2	.	CASSLAEGEQYF	TGTGCCAGCAGCTTAGCTGAGGGAGAGCAGTACTTC
14	TRBJ2-3	.	TRBV20-1	few	CSARDGSYADTQYF	TGCAGTGCTAGAGATGGTAGTTATGCAGATACGCAGTATTTT
13	TRBJ2-2	.	TRBV29-1	.	CSVVEANTGELFF	TGCAGCGTTGTGGAGGCGAACACCGGGGAGCTGTTTTTT
12	TRBJ2-7	.	TRBV10-2	.	CASSDIKHEQYF	TGCGCCAGCAGTGACATTAAGCACGAGCAGTACTTC
14	TRBJ1-6	TRBD1	TRBV6-6	.	CASSTGTGWLTLHF	TGTGCCAGCAGTACCGGGACAGGGTGGCTCACCCTCCACTTT
17	TRBJ2-1	.	TRBV12-5	.	CASGPGPAGSSYNEQFF	TGTGCTAGTGGCCCCGGGCCCGCAGGGAGCTCCTACAATGAACAGTTCTTC
14	TRBJ2-7	.	TRBV2	.	CASSNFGGSYEQYF	TGTGCCAGCAGTAACTTCGGGGGCTCCTACGAGCAGTACTTC
11	TRBJ2-7	.	TRBV25-1	few	CASSPGLRQYF	TGTGCCAGCAGCCCGGGTTTGAGGCAGTACTTC
16	TRBJ2-5	TRBD2	TRBV7-9	.	CASSSRTSVPQETQYF	TGTGCCAGCAGCTCCCGGACTAGCGTGCCCCAAGAGACCCAGTACTTC
13	TRBJ2-7	TRBD1	TRBV19	few	CASKGTGPYEQYF	TGTGCCAGTAAGGGGACAGGCCCCTACGAGCAGTACTTC
15	TRBJ1-4	TRBD1	TRBV5-5	few	CASSSGQGGAEKLFF	TGTGCCAGCAGCTCCGGACAGGGAGGTGCAGAAAAACTGTTTTTT
16	TRBJ2-6	.	TRBV3-1	.	CASTSISGTGANVLTF	TGTGCCAGCACCTCGATCAGTGGAACTGGGGCCAACGTCCTGACTTTC